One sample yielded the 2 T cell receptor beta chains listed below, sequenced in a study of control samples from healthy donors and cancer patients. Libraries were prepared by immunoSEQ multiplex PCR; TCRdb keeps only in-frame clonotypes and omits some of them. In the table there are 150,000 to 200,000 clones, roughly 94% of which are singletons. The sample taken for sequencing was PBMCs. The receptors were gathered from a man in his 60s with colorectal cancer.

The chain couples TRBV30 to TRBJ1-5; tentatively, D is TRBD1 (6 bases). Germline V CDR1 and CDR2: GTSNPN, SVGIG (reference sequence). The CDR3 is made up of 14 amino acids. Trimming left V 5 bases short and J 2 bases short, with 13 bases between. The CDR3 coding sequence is TGTGCCTGGGCCACAGGGCCCGGCAATCAGCCCCAGCATTTT. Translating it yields CAWATGPGNQPQHF.

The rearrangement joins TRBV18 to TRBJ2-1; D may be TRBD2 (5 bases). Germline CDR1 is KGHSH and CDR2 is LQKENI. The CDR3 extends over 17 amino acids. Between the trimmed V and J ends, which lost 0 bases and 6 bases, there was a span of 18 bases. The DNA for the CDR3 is TGTGCCAGCTCACCACCCCTAGGAGCGGAGAAACCCAATGAGCAGTTCTTC. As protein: CASSPPLGAEKPNEQFF.